The next 19 T cell receptor beta chains were all read from a single sample in a study of type 1 regulatory T cells. Their antigen targets remain unknown. Each CDR3 protein is one row after TCRdb ran MiXCR on the reads. This table has about 60,000 distinct CDR3 sequences, roughly half appearing once. Sequences were obtained from cultured non-Tr1 T cells, either the whole culture or a sorted T cell fraction (not recorded which). The receptors come from a human donor in good health.

The J gene is TRBJ1-2, the V gene TRBV18, with D possibly being TRBD1 (6 bases). Germline loops: CDR1 KGHSH, CDR2 LQKENI. The CDR3 runs 13 residues. Between the trimmed V and J ends, which lost 6 bases and 4 bases, there was a span of 12 bases. The chain's CDR3 is CASSTAGAYGYTF. The CDR3 DNA follows: TGTGCCAGCTCCACCGCGGGGGCCTATGGCTACACCTTC.

The rearrangement joins TRBV7-2 to TRBJ1-4; D ambiguous. Trimming took off 1 base at V and 7 bases at J, with 10 bases between the two ends. Germline assignment: CDR1 SGHTA and CDR2 FQGNSA. The CDR3 is made up of 14 amino acids. The CDR3 loop reads CASSLGFGGEKLFF. The DNA of the CDR3 is TGTGCCAGCAGCTTAGGTTTTGGCGGTGAAAAACTGTTTTTT. The whole variable domain, remainder taken from reference TRBV7-2 and TRBJ1-4, is GAGVSQSPSNKVTEKGKDVELRCDPISGHTALYWYRQSLGQGLEFLIYFQGNSAPDKSGLPSDRFSAERTGGSVSTLTIQRTQQEDSAVYLCASSLGFGGEKLFFGSGTQLSVL.

This clonotype has more than one count but fewer than ten. V gene TRBV19 combines with J gene TRBJ1-1, with 7 positions matching TRBD1. V lost 5 bases and J lost 7; bases outside the gene matches: 10. This CDR3 has 14 residues. CDR1 and CDR2 (germline): LNHDA, SQIVND (reference sequence). For the CDR3, the DNA is TGTGCCAGTAGTCAGGGGGGCGCCGGGGTTGAAGCTTTCTTT. Translated, it gives CASSQGGAGVEAFF.

V and J are TRBV12-3 or TRBV12-4 and TRBJ1-1, with 9 bases fitting TRBD1. This CDR3 region has 14 residues. Trimming removed 4 bases from V and 4 bases from J; junction bases left unmatched: 4. The CDR3 here is CASSSTGGITEAFF. The CDR3 nucleotides are TGTGCCAGCAGTTCTACAGGGGGCATCACTGAAGCTTTCTTT.

The chain carries TRBV6-1 and TRBJ2-3; D is undetermined. The CDR3 extends over 15 amino acids. V was clipped by 6 bases and J by 0 bases, with 13 bases between them. Germline V gene lookup returns CDR1 MNHNS and CDR2 SASEGT. CDR3 nucleotide sequence: TGTGCCAGCAGGATGGGGTCTCCTAGCACAGATACGCAGTATTTT. Amino acid sequence: CASRMGSPSTDTQYF.

This chain connects TRBV10-2 to TRBJ2-5, with 9 bases fitting TRBD2. Unmatched junction bases numbered 7, after V lost 3 bases and J lost 5 bases. The germline CDR1 and CDR2 sequences are WSHSY and SAAADI. This CDR3 spans 15 amino acids. CDR3 protein: CASSDQAGGLETQYF. Here the CDR3 DNA reads TGCGCCAGCAGTGATCAGGCGGGGGGGCTCGAGACCCAGTACTTC.

The rearrangement uses TRBV9 and TRBJ2-3; no firm D call. The length of the CDR3 is 16 residues. The germline V gene encodes CDR1 SGDLS and CDR2 YYNGEE. Trimming took 0 bases from V and 0 from J, leaving 11 bases between them. The CDR3 DNA follows: TGTGCCAGCAGCGTAGGAAACGGGTATAGCACAGATACGCAGTATTTT. It yields the protein CASSVGNGYSTDTQYF.

This clonotype showed up just a few times. The chain joins TRBV7-2 to TRBJ1-1, with D uncertain. The CDR3 runs to 13 residues. Germline CDR1 and CDR2: SGHTA and FQGNSA. V gave up 5 bases and J gave up 0 bases, with 7 bases separating them. CDR3 amino acids: CASSDVVNTEAFF. The CDR3 coding sequence is TGTGCCAGCAGCGATGTTGTGAACACTGAAGCTTTCTTT.

The V call is TRBV5-8, the J call TRBJ1-5; TRBD1 agrees at 7 bases. The CDR3 is made up of 15 amino acids. V dropped 3 bases and J dropped 9; count of bases not matched to a gene: 12. CDR1 and CDR2 (germline): SGHTS, YDEGEE. CDR3 sequence: CASSYTRGREGPQHF. CDR3 coding DNA: TGTGCCAGCAGCTACACGAGGGGGCGAGAGGGGCCCCAGCATTTT.

The chain joins TRBV30 to TRBJ2-6; TRBD1 might be the D (5 bases). This CDR3 has 14 amino acids. Germline CDR1 and CDR2: GTSNPN and SVGIG (reference sequence). V was pared by 0 bases and J by 8 bases, with 11 bases between. Here the CDR3 DNA reads TGTGCCTGGAGTGTTTCCAGGGCGACCAACGTCCTGACTTTC. Translation: CAWSVSRATNVLTF.

The chain recombines TRBV19 with TRBJ1-1; possibly TRBD1 for D (6 bases). Germline V gene data show CDR1 as LNHDA and CDR2 as SQIVND (reference sequence). The CDR3 length is 11 residues. Trimming took off 8 bases at V and 3 bases at J, with 7 bases between the two ends. CDR3 region: CASQGYTEAFF. CDR3 nucleotide sequence: TGTGCCAGTCAGGGGTACACTGAAGCTTTCTTT.

The CDR3 DNA is TGTGCCAGCAGCACCACTAGCGGGGGATGGCAGTACTTC. This gives the protein CASSTTSGGWQYF. V usage is TRBV7-2 and J usage is TRBJ2-7, with 11 bases matching TRBD2. This CDR3 is 13 amino acids long. Germline V gene lookup returns CDR1 SGHTA and CDR2 FQGNSA. With 5 bases clipped from V and 9 bases from J, the junction kept 6 bases outside the gene matches.

The gene calls are TRBV12-3 or TRBV12-4 and TRBJ1-5; D remains unclear. Trimming pared 1 base from V and 4 bases from J, leaving 5 bases between. The CDR3 runs 13 residues. The CDR3: CASSLGQNQPQHF. The CDR3 bases are TGTGCCAGCAGTTTAGGCCAGAATCAGCCCCAGCATTTT.

CDR3 sequence (DNA): TGTGCCACCAGTACCCCCCGCCCCCCCTACGAGCAGTACTTC. It codes for CATSTPRPPYEQYF. This chain connects TRBV24-1 to TRBJ2-7; D is unclear. V lost 6 bases and J lost 2, with 13 bases in between. Germline V gene sequence: CDR1 KGHDR, CDR2 SFDVKD. The CDR3 loop spans 14 amino acids.

This clonotype has just a few counts. The chain uses TRBV3-1 and TRBJ2-4; the D gene is possibly TRBD1 (5 bases). This CDR3 has 18 residues. V dropped 0 bases and J dropped 3 bases, with 18 bases sitting between them. The germline V gene has CDR1 LGHDT and CDR2 YNNKEL (reference sequence). The CDR3 coding sequence is TGTGCCAGCAGCCAAGATTTTCCGCAGGGCCCAGACAAAAACATTCAGTACTTC. It specifies CASSQDFPQGPDKNIQYF.

The V gene is TRBV12-3 or TRBV12-4, the J gene TRBJ1-5; TRBD1 aligns across 8 bases. The CDR3 length is 14 residues. V shed 7 bases and J 2 bases; nucleotides not matched to a gene: 4. The CDR3, as DNA: TGTGCCAGCACCTCAGGGGGCCGCAATCAGCCCCAGCATTTT. Translated: CASTSGGRNQPQHF.

V and J are TRBV27 and TRBJ2-7; 8 nucleotides match TRBD2. Germline lookup yields CDR1 MNHEY and CDR2 SMNVEV (reference sequence). V dropped 6 bases and J dropped 5; count of bases not matched to a gene: 9. There are 14 residues in the CDR3. The CDR3 nucleotides read TGTGCCAGCAGGACCTCGGGGGGGCGGAACGAGCAGTACTTC. Protein product: CASRTSGGRNEQYF.

CDR3 residues: CASSPGYVAGGTYNEQFF. CDR3 nucleotide sequence: TGTGCCAGCAGTCCCGGTTATGTAGCGGGGGGCACCTACAATGAGCAGTTCTTC. V and J are TRBV2 and TRBJ2-1; 10 bases match TRBD2. Germline CDR1 is SNHLY and CDR2 is FYNNEI. This CDR3 region has 18 residues. Trimming took 5 bases from V and 2 from J; bases not matched to a gene: 12.

This clonotype was picked up a small number of times. The chain couples TRBV7-2 to TRBJ2-2, with 7 positions matching TRBD1. Germline V CDR1 and CDR2: SGHTA, FQGNSA. The CDR3 has 15 amino acids. Unmatched junction bases numbered 7, after V lost 2 bases and J lost 7 bases. CDR3 DNA: TGTGCCAGCAGCTTACAGACAGGGATGGGCGGGGAGCTGTTTTTT. It codes for CASSLQTGMGGELFF.